Reported below is one T cell receptor (beta chain). This sample was taken from a study of shared clonotypes between healthy human individuals. Generated by immunoSEQ multiplex PCR, the TCRdb table keeps only in-frame clones and is missing some. The table shows some 1,100,000 clones, with around three quarters occurring only once. The sequence derives from a man aged 18 to 30 in good health. Some clones in this sample may be carry-over from other donors' samples. The sample was memory CD4+ T cells from PBMCs. Sample subset: CD45RA-negative fraction.

This CDR3 reads CSTRQTSGDTQYF. As DNA, the CDR3 is TGCAGTACCCGGCAGACGTCCGGAGATACGCAGTATTTT. The gene calls are TRBV29-1 and TRBJ2-3; D gene unclear. The CDR3 has 13 residues. From germline, CDR1 is SQVTM and CDR2 ANQGSEA.